Below, 25 T cell receptor beta chains from the same sample are listed, as sequenced in a study of T cells after yellow fever vaccination. One entry per CDR3 protein results from TCRdb running MiXCR on the 5' RACE reads. Of 300,000 to 400,000 distinct CDR3 sequences in the sample, about 12% were seen once. The starting material was CD4+ T cells sorted from PBMCs, obtained 15 days after the yellow fever booster vaccination. Source of these receptors: a young man who received the YFV17D yellow fever vaccine.

This clonotype was recorded a few times. V is TRBV21-1 and J is TRBJ1-1. TRBV21-1 is a documented pseudogene. The CDR3 is made up of 15 amino acids. The CDR3 DNA reads TGTGCCAGCAGCTCCAAACGGGGTCCTAGGACTGAAGCTTTCTTT. This gives the protein CASSSKRGPRTEAFF.

The chain's CDR3 is CASSKGREYEQYF. The CDR3 nucleotides are TGTGCCAGCAGCAAAGGGCGGGAGTACGAGCAGTACTTC. This sequence joins TRBV9 and TRBJ2-7, with TRBD2 identical over 7 bases. Germline V lookup: CDR1 SGDLS, CDR2 YYNGEE. V shed 4 bases, J shed 4 bases, and the junction held 5 bases outside the gene matches. The CDR3 loop spans 13 amino acids.

The sample holds many counts of this clonotype. The genes are TRBV23-1 and TRBJ1-4; D gene ambiguous. TRBV23-1 is noted as an ORF with a role that remains uncertain. This CDR3 spans 18 amino acids. V lost 2 bases and J lost 0, with 16 bases in between. The CDR3 is CASSQRQEDVATNEKLFF. The CDR3 DNA sequence: TGCGCCAGCAGTCAAAGGCAGGAGGACGTTGCAACTAATGAAAAACTGTTTTTT.

The V gene is TRBV11-1, the J gene TRBJ2-6, with 7 bases identical to TRBD1. The trim removed 5 bases at V and 2 bases at J, leaving 3 bases unmatched. This CDR3 spans 15 amino acids. CDR1 and CDR2 (germline): SGHAT, FQDESV (reference sequence). The CDR3 DNA is TGTGCCAGCAGCACTGACAGGGCTGGGGCCAACGTCCTGACTTTC. Protein sequence: CASSTDRAGANVLTF.

There are a few counts of this clonotype. The chain links TRBV2 to TRBJ2-1; 8 bases line up with TRBD1. V lost 8 bases and J lost 14; bases outside the gene matches: 17. Looked up from germline, CDR1 is SNHLY and CDR2 is FYNNEI. This CDR3 is built from 14 residues. CDR3 nucleotides: TGTGCCAGCGCTAGGATAACGCAGGGGGCCTGGGAGTTCTTC. Protein sequence: CASARITQGAWEFF.

This clonotype was counted at least ten times. The chain couples TRBV10-3 to TRBJ1-1; no clear D gene. Trimming took off 3 bases at V and 1 base at J, with 6 bases between the two ends. CDR1 is ENHRY, CDR2 SYGVKD, per germline. The CDR3 is made up of 13 amino acids. The CDR3 coding sequence is TGTGCCATCAGTGATGTTAGGAACACTGAAGCTTTCTTT. This encodes CAISDVRNTEAFF.

The chain recombines TRBV5-1 with TRBJ2-5; 8 positions match TRBD1. J was trimmed by 4 bases and V by 5 bases; bases with no gene match: 13. CDR3 size: 16 residues. Per germline, CDR1 SGHRS and CDR2 YFSETQ. The CDR3 protein is CASRLRAGGVRETQYF. The CDR3 DNA is TGCGCCAGCAGGCTGAGGGCAGGGGGCGTCCGAGAGACCCAGTACTTC.

This clonotype was found a few times. The rearrangement uses TRBV20-1 and TRBJ1-2; 11 positions agree with TRBD1. Germline CDR1 and CDR2: DFQATT and SNEGSKA (reference sequence). J was trimmed by 4 bases and V by 0 bases; bases with no gene match: 7. The CDR3 has 16 amino acids. As DNA, the CDR3 is TGCAGTGCTAGAGATGGGGCGGGACAGGGGGTCTATGGCTACACCTTC. Amino acid sequence: CSARDGAGQGVYGYTF.

This clonotype came up a few times. This chain joins TRBV20-1 and TRBJ1-5, with D unclear. The CDR3 runs to 16 residues. With 7 bases removed from V and 0 bases from J, the gap between germline ends came to 19 bases. Germline V gene sequence: CDR1 DFQATT, CDR2 SNEGSKA (reference sequence). CDR3 in amino acids: CSVPGSRRHSNQPQHF. The CDR3, as DNA: TGCAGTGTCCCCGGGAGCCGGAGGCATAGCAATCAGCCCCAGCATTTT.

This clonotype has at least ten counts. The CDR3 region is CASSQDYQETQYF. The DNA of the CDR3 is TGCGCCAGCAGCCAGGACTACCAAGAGACCCAGTACTTC. J is TRBJ2-5 and V is TRBV4-3; TRBD2 might be the D (5 bases). CDR1 LGHNA and CDR2 YSLEER come from the germline V gene. Trimming shortened V by 3 bases and J by 0 bases, and 5 bases separated the two germline ends. The CDR3 spans 13 residues.

The genes are TRBV6-5 and TRBJ1-3; D ambiguous. V was trimmed by 2 bases and J by 4 bases, leaving 6 bases between them. The CDR3 extends over 13 amino acids. CDR1 is MNHEY, CDR2 SVGAGI, per germline. The DNA for the CDR3 is TGTGCCAGCAGTTACAATCACGGAAACACCATATATTTT. Amino acid sequence: CASSYNHGNTIYF.

This clonotype was seen more than once but under ten times. The chain carries TRBV7-2 and TRBJ1-5; 9 bases line up with TRBD1. The CDR3 is 16 residues long. The trim removed 0 bases at V and 10 bases at J, leaving 10 bases unmatched. The germline V gene has CDR1 SGHTA and CDR2 FQGNSA. The CDR3 nucleotides read TGTGCCAGCAGCTTAGCGCTGTCCACAGGGGGCCACCCCCAGCATTTT. Translating it yields CASSLALSTGGHPQHF.

V and J are TRBV7-2 and TRBJ1-3; D call uncertain. The germline CDR1 and CDR2 sequences are SGHTA and FQGNSA. V was cut by 1 base and J by 4 bases, with 11 bases left in between. This CDR3 has 15 amino acids. The CDR3 sequence: CASSLEHPGGNTIYF. In DNA form, the CDR3 reads TGTGCCAGCAGCTTAGAGCACCCCGGGGGAAACACCATATATTTT.

This chain uses TRBV7-9 with TRBJ1-1; the D is unclear. The CDR3 runs to 13 residues. V lost 8 bases to trimming and J lost 3 bases, with 13 bases between them. Germline V gene sequence: CDR1 SEHNR, CDR2 FQNEAQ (reference sequence). CDR3: CASLSTGDTEAFF. The CDR3 DNA follows: TGTGCCAGCCTCTCGACTGGGGACACTGAAGCTTTCTTT.

This clonotype was seen only a few times. The genes are TRBV24-1 and TRBJ2-7; either TRBD1 or TRBD2 may supply D (5 bases each). From germline, CDR1 is KGHDR and CDR2 SFDVKD. The CDR3 is 14 residues long. The CDR3 region is CPTVPGASFYEQYV. The CDR3 DNA reads as TGTCCCACCGTTCCCGGGGCCAGCTTCTACGAGCAGTACGTC.

Only a few counts were recorded for this clonotype. The V and J genes are TRBV5-6 and TRBJ1-2; TRBD1 matches 12 bases. V lost 3 bases to trimming and J lost 8 bases; unmatched junction nucleotides: 8. This CDR3 has 15 amino acids. Germline CDR1 SGHDT, CDR2 YYEEEE. The CDR3 coding sequence is TGTGCCAGCAGCTCGCCCGGGACAGGGGGCCGGGGCTACACCTTC. Protein sequence: CASSSPGTGGRGYTF.

This clonotype was observed a few times. The chain recombines TRBV5-1 with TRBJ2-1; 9 nucleotides match TRBD2. The CDR3 is made up of 15 amino acids. CDR1 is SGHRS and CDR2 is YFSETQ in the germline V gene. Trimming cost V 0 bases and J 7 bases; bases outside gene matches: 5. This CDR3 reads CASSLVAGGENEQFF. CDR3 nucleotide sequence: TGCGCCAGCAGCTTGGTTGCGGGGGGGGAGAATGAGCAGTTCTTC. Combining the CDR3 with reference TRBV5-1 and TRBJ2-1 gives the whole variable domain KAGVTQTPRYLIKTRGQQVTLSCSPISGHRSVSWYQQTPGQGLQFLFEYFSETQRNKGNFPGRFSGRQFSNSRSEMNVSTLELGDSALYLCASSLVAGGENEQFFGPGTRLTVL.

This clonotype was counted ten times or more. The chain recombines TRBV18 with TRBJ2-3; TRBD2 is a possible D gene (6 bases). Germline V gives CDR1 KGHSH, CDR2 LQKENI. The CDR3 is 17 residues long. Trimming took off 1 base at V and 2 bases at J, with 16 bases between the two ends. The CDR3 DNA follows: TGTGCCAGCTCACCACACGTAGCAGGAGGGACCACAGATACGCAGTATTTT. Its translation: CASSPHVAGGTTDTQYF.

The table lists this clonotype with many counts. The CDR3, as DNA: TGTGCCAGCAGCTTACGGCAAGACAGCACAGATACGCAGTATTTT. Translating gives CASSLRQDSTDTQYF. This chain links TRBV7-6 with TRBJ2-3; D ambiguous. The CDR3 sequence is 15 residues long. The V gene's germline CDR1 is SGHVS and CDR2 FNYEAQ. V was shortened by 2 bases and J by 0 bases, with 9 bases between the two germline ends.

This clonotype has just a few counts. This chain connects TRBV20-1 to TRBJ2-1; the D gene is possibly TRBD2 (7 bases). Per germline, CDR1 DFQATT and CDR2 SNEGSKA (reference sequence). The CDR3 has 13 amino acids. V was shortened by 6 bases and J by 4 bases, with 13 bases between the two germline ends. CDR3 bases: TGCAGTGCCTCGCGGGGGCCTTACAATGAGCAGTTCTTC. It encodes CSASRGPYNEQFF.

This clonotype was observed a handful of times. The CDR3 is CASGSPGGGHDFF. The CDR3, as DNA: TGTGCCAGCGGGTCCCCGGGCGGGGGGCATGATTTCTTT. This chain connects TRBV6-1 to TRBJ1-1; D possibly corresponds to TRBD1 (6 bases). Germline V gene data show CDR1 as MNHNS and CDR2 as SASEGT. The CDR3 extends over 13 amino acids. Trimming took off 8 bases at V and 13 bases at J, with 23 bases between the two ends.

The chain joins TRBV4-3 to TRBJ1-2; no clear D gene. The V gene lost 0 bases and the J gene lost 8 bases, with 16 bases spanning the gap. Looked up from germline, CDR1 is LGHNA and CDR2 is YSLEER. The CDR3 covers 15 residues. DNA of the CDR3: TGCGCCAGCAGCCAAGACCCGCAATTCTTCTACGGCTACACCTTC. It codes for CASSQDPQFFYGYTF.

The chain recombines TRBV18 with TRBJ2-1; D gene ambiguous. The V end lost 2 bases, the J end lost 1 base, and 9 bases lay between the germline ends. The CDR3 runs 15 residues. The germline V gene encodes CDR1 KGHSH and CDR2 LQKENI. The CDR3 DNA is TGTGCCAGCTCACCAGGGCTTGGGTCCTACAATGAGCAGTTCTTC. Its protein product is CASSPGLGSYNEQFF.

This clonotype was seen only a few times. CDR3 sequence (DNA): TGTGCCACCAGTGATGAGGGGAGCACAGATACGCAGTATTTT. It is translated as CATSDEGSTDTQYF. The chain uses TRBV24-1 and TRBJ2-3, with D perhaps assigned TRBD1 or TRBD2 (5 bases each). Germline CDR1 and CDR2: KGHDR and SFDVKD. This CDR3 comprises 14 residues. V lost 3 bases to trimming and J lost 0 bases, with 6 bases between them.

The rearrangement uses TRBV18 and TRBJ2-5; possibly TRBD1 for D (6 bases). The V end was cut by 6 bases, the J end by 2 bases, with 7 bases between. The CDR3 covers 12 residues. Germline V gives CDR1 KGHSH, CDR2 LQKENI. Written as DNA, the CDR3 is TGTGCCAGCTCGGACAGTCAAGAGACCCAGTACTTC. Its translation: CASSDSQETQYF.